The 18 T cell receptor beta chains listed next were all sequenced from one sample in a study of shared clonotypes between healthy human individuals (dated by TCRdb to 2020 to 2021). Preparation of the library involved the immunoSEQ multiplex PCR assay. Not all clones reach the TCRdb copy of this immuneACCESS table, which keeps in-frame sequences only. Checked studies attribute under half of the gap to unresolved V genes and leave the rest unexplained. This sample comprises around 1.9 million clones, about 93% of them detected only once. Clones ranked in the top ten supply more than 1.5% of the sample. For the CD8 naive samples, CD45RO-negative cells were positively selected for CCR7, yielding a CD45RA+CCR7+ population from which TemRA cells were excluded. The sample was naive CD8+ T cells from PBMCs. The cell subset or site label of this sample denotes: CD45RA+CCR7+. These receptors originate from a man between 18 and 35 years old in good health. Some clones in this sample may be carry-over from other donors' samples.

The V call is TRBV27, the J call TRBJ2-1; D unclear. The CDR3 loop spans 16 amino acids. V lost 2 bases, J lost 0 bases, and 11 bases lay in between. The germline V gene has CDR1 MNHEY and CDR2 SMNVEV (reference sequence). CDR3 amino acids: CASSLVRRSSYNEQFF. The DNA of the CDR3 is TGTGCCAGCAGTTTAGTTCGGCGGAGCTCCTACAATGAGCAGTTCTTC.

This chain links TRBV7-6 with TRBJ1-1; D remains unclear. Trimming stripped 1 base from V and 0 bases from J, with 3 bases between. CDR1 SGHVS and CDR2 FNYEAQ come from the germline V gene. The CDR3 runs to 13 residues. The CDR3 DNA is TGTGCCAGCAGCTTAGAACTGAACACTGAAGCTTTCTTT. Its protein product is CASSLELNTEAFF.

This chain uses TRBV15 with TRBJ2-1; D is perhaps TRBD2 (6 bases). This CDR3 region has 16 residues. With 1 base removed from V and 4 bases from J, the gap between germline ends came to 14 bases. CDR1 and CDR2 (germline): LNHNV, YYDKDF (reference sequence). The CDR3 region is CATSRGNHAGYNEQFF. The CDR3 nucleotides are TGTGCCACCAGCAGAGGGAACCACGCGGGGTACAATGAGCAGTTCTTC.

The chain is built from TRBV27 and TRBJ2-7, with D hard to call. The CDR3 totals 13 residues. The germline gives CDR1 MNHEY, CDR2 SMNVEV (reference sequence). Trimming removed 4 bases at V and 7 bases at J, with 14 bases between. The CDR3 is CASSSDWGLEQYF. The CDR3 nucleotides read TGTGCCAGCAGTTCCGACTGGGGTCTGGAGCAGTACTTC.

CDR3 bases: TGCGCCAGCAGCCCCCGTGACAGGGGTAATGGCTACACCTTC. It is translated as CASSPRDRGNGYTF. The chain carries TRBV4-1 and TRBJ1-2; 8 bases are a match to TRBD1. The CDR3 has 14 residues. Trimming took 4 bases from V and 6 from J; bases not matched to a gene: 7. CDR1 is MGHRA and CDR2 is YSYEKL in the germline V gene.

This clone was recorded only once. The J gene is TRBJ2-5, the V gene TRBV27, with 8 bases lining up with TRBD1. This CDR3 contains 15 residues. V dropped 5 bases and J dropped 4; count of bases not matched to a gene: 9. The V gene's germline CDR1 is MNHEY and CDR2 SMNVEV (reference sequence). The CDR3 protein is CASSTRQGFPETQYF. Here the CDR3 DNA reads TGTGCCAGCAGTACTCGACAGGGGTTCCCAGAGACCCAGTACTTC.

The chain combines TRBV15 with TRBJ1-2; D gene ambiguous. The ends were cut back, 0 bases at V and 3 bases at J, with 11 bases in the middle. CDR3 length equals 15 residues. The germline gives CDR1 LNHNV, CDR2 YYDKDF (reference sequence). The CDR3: CATSRDRDIYYGYTF. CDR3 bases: TGTGCCACCAGCAGAGACAGAGACATATACTATGGCTACACCTTC.

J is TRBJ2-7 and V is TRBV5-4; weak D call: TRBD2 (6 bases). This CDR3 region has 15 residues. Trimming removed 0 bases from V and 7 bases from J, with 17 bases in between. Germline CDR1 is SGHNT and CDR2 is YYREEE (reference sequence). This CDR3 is CASSLGPGVADEQYF. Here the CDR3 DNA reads TGTGCCAGCAGCTTGGGTCCGGGAGTGGCCGATGAGCAGTACTTC.

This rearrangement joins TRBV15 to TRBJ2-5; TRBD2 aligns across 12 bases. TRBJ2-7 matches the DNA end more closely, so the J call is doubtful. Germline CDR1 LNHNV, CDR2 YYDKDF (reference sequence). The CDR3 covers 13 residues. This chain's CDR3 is CATGLAGTYEQYF. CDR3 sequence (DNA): TGTGCCACCGGACTAGCGGGAACCTACGAGCAGTACTTC.

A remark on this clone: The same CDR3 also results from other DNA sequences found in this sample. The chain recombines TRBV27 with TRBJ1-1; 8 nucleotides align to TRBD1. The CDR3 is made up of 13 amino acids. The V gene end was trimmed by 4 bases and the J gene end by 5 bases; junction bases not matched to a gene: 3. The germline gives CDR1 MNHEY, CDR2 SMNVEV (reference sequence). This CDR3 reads CASSSQGATEAFF. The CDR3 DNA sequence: TGTGCCAGCAGTTCCCAGGGGGCAACTGAAGCTTTCTTT.

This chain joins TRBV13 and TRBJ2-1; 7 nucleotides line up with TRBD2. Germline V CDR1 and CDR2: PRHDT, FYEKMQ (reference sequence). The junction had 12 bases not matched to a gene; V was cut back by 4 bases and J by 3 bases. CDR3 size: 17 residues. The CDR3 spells CASSSRRVAGVYNEQFF. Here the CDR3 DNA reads TGTGCCAGCAGCTCCCGGCGGGTCGCGGGGGTCTACAATGAGCAGTTCTTC.

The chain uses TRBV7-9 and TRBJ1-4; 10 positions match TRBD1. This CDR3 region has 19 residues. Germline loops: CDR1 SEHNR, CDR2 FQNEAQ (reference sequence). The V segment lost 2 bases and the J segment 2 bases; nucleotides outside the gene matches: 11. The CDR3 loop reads CASSLPNVGTGETNEKLFF. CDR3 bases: TGTGCCAGCAGCTTACCTAACGTAGGGACAGGGGAGACTAATGAAAAACTGTTTTTT.

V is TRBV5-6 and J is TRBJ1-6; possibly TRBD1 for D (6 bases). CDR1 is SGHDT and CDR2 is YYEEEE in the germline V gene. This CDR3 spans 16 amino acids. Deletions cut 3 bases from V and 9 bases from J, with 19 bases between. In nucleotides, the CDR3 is TGTGCCAGCAGCTGGGGGTCCCAGGGGATGGGTTCACCCCTCCACTTT. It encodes CASSWGSQGMGSPLHF.

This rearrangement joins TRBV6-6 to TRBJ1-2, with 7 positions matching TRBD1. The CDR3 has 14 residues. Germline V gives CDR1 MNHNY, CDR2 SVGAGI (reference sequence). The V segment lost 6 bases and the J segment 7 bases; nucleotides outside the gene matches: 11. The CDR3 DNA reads TGTGCCAGCAGGACGGGACAGAACCTCGCTGGCTACACCTTC. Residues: CASRTGQNLAGYTF.

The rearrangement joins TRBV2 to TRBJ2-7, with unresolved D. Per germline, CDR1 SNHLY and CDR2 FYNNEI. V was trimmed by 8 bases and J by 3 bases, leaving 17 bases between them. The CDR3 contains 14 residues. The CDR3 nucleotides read TGTGCCAGCCAAACCCAAGGGTCGTACTACGAGCAGTACTTC. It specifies CASQTQGSYYEQYF. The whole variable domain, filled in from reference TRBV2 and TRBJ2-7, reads EPEVTQTPSHQVTQMGQEVILRCVPISNHLYFYWYRQILGQKVEFLVSFYNNEISEKSEIFDDQFSVERPDGSNFTLKIRSTKLEDSAMYFCASQTQGSYYEQYFGPGTRLTVT.

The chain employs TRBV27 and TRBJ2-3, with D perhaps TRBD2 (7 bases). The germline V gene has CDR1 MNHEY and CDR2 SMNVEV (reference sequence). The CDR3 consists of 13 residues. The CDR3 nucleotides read TGTGATGGGGGGGCGGCGAGCACAGATACGCAGTATTTT. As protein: CDGGAASTDTQYF.

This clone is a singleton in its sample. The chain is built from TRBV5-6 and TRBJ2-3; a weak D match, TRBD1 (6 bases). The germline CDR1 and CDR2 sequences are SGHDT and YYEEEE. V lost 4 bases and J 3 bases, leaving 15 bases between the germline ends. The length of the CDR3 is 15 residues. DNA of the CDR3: TGTGCCAGCAGCAAGGACAGCTTAATGACAGATACGCAGTATTTT. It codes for CASSKDSLMTDTQYF.

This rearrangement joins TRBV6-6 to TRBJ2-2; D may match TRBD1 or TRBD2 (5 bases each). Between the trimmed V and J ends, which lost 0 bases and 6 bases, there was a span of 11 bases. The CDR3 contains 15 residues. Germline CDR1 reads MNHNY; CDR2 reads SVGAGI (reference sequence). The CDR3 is CASSYSPRDPGELFF. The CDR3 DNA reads TGTGCCAGCAGTTACTCGCCCAGGGACCCCGGGGAGCTGTTTTTT.